Listed below are T cell receptor beta chains from one sample, sequenced in a study of shared clonotypes between healthy human individuals. The protocol was immunoSEQ multiplex PCR, while the TCRdb copy is restricted to in-frame clones and leaves out a portion. The sample holds about 460,000 clones; about 74% are singletons and the top ten take around 12%. Sequencing was performed on PBMCs. All receptors derive from a woman aged 40-49 years in good health. Some clones in this sample may be carry-over from other donors' samples. Each CDR3 is given with its conserved first and last residue. D genes are given only for firm matches. Only some rows state a clone size, as once, few, many or a class for expanded clones.

j_call clone_size d_call v_call cdr3_nt cdr3_aa
TRBJ2-1 . . TRBV10-3 TGTGCCATCAGTGAGTCGTTAGCGCGGGAGCAGTTCTTC CAISESLAREQFF
TRBJ1-4 . . TRBV7-2 TGTGCCAGCAGCGGGGGGGATCCCGGCCTAGGTGAAAAACTGTTTTTT CASSGGDPGLGEKLFF
TRBJ2-3 . TRBD2 TRBV7-9 TGTGCCAGCAGCCCAGTCACTAGCGGGAAGGATACGCAGTATTTT CASSPVTSGKDTQYF
TRBJ2-1 . TRBD2 TRBV4-1 TGCGCCAGCAGCCGAACAGGCGGGAGTGAGCAGTTCTTC CASSRTGGSEQFF
TRBJ1-4 . . TRBV28 TGTGCCAGCAGTTTATCGCAGGGGTTTAGAACTAATGAAAAACTGTTTTTT CASSLSQGFRTNEKLFF
TRBJ2-1 . . TRBV4-3 TGCGCCAGCAGCCAAGATCCAGGCTTCAGCTCCTACAATGAGCAGTTCTTC CASSQDPGFSSYNEQFF
TRBJ2-2 once . TRBV18 TGTGCCAGCTCACCGGACTTCTCGCGGGCCAGGGAGCTGTCTTTT CASSPDFSRARELSF
TRBJ1-5 . . TRBV15 TGTGCCACCAGCTCCGCGGGGAATCAGCCCCAGCATTTT CATSSAGNQPQHF
TRBJ2-3 . TRBD2 TRBV4-2 TGTGCCAGCAGCGCTAGCGGGAGTACAGATACGCAGTATTTT CASSASGSTDTQYF
TRBJ2-6 . . TRBV5-4 TGTGCCAGCAGCACCACTCGATTCTCTGGGGCCAACGTCCTGACTTTC CASSTTRFSGANVLTF
TRBJ2-3 many TRBD2 TRBV2 TGTGCCAGCACCCCGGGACTAGCGGGAGGGTGGGATACGCAGTATTTT CASTPGLAGGWDTQYF
TRBJ2-5 . TRBD2 TRBV11-2 TGTGCCAGCAGCTCGCGGCGGGGCGTACTAGCGGATGAAGAGACCCAGTACTTC CASSSRRGVLADEETQYF
TRBJ2-2 . . TRBV19 TGTGCCAGTAGTGCAGGAGGGGCTGGGGAGCTGTTTTTT CASSAGGAGELFF
TRBJ2-1 . . TRBV4-1 TGCGCCAGCACCCCCTTAGGGAGGAGCTCCTACAATGAGCAGTTCTTC CASTPLGRSSYNEQFF
TRBJ2-7 . . TRBV21-1 TGTGCCAGCAGCACACCAAACCCGGATCCGGGACTAGGTTCCTACGAGCAGTACTTC CASSTPNPDPGLGSYEQYF
TRBJ1-1 . TRBD1 TRBV5-1 TGCGCCAGCAGCTTGAATAGGGACAGCACTGAAGCTTTCTTT CASSLNRDSTEAFF
TRBJ2-1 once TRBD2 TRBV11-3 TGTGCCAGCAGCCCTGGACTAGCGGAGTACAATGAGCAGTTCTTC CASSPGLAEYNEQFF
TRBJ2-7 . TRBD2 TRBV7-2 TGTGCCAGCAGCCTAGAGGCTACCATGGGACTAGCCTACGAGCAGTACTTC CASSLEATMGLAYEQYF
TRBJ2-7 . TRBD1 TRBV4-2 TGTGCCAGCAGCCAGTTAGGAGACAGGGTCTACGAGCAGTACTTC CASSQLGDRVYEQYF
TRBJ2-2 . . TRBV11-1 TGTGCCAGCAGAGACGGAGAGGGGACCGGGGAGCTGTTTTTT CASRDGEGTGELFF
TRBJ2-7 . . TRBV2 TGTGCCAGCAGGAGGGACCACTCCTCCTCCTACGAGCAGTACTTC CASRRDHSSSYEQYF
TRBJ2-7 . TRBD2 TRBV28 TGTGCCAGCAGTTCCGGGACTAGCGGGAGGGCCGGGATCGAGCAGTACTTC CASSSGTSGRAGIEQYF
TRBJ1-3 . . TRBV7-2 TGTGCCAGCAGCTTGGCAGGTTTATTTGGAAACACCATATATTTT CASSLAGLFGNTIYF
TRBJ2-3 few . TRBV20-1 TGCAGTGCCGAGGATCACGATACGCAGTATTTT CSAEDHDTQYF
TRBJ2-7 once . TRBV7-9 TGTGCCAGCAGCTTAACGGCTATTCCTTACGAGCAGTACTTC CASSLTAIPYEQYF
TRBJ1-1 . . TRBV6-5 TGTGCCAGCAGTTACTCGACGGGACAAGCTGGGGCTTTCTTT CASSYSTGQAGAFF
TRBJ1-5 many . TRBV7-9 TGTGCCAGCAGCTCCAGGGGTCAGCCCCAGCATTTT CASSSRGQPQHF
TRBJ2-7 . . TRBV5-4 TGTGCCAGCAGCTTGGGACAGCCCTACGAGCAGTGCTTC CASSLGQPYEQCF
TRBJ1-2 many TRBD1 TRBV28 TGTGCCAGCATAGGACAGGGTGCTAATAAGGATGGCTACACCTTC CASIGQGANKDGYTF
TRBJ2-7 . . TRBV2 TGTGCCAGCAATCCGGACACCGTTCCCTACGAGCAGTACTTC CASNPDTVPYEQYF
TRBJ1-5 . . TRBV7-5 TGTGTCAGAAGCTTAAGGCGTGGGGCGGAGGGGCGTCAGCCCCAGCATTTT CVRSLRRGAEGRQPQHF
TRBJ1-1 . . TRBV6-6 TGTGCCAGCGGCCTCCCGGAGGCTAACACTGAAGCTTTCTTT CASGLPEANTEAFF
TRBJ2-5 . TRBD2 TRBV9 TGTGCCAGCAGCGTCAGCGGGAGTTTCGAGACCCAGTACTTC CASSVSGSFETQYF
TRBJ2-5 few . TRBV2 TGTGCCAGCAGTGAATGGGTCCGGGAGACCCAGTACTTC CASSEWVRETQYF
TRBJ2-5 . TRBD2 TRBV30 TGTGCCTGGAGTGTACAGCGGAGGGTAGCGGGAGGGCCGGGGGAGACCCAGTACTTC CAWSVQRRVAGGPGETQYF
TRBJ2-7 . TRBD1 TRBV9 TGTGCCAGCAGCGTAGGTGGGACAGGAGCCTACGAGCAGTACTTC CASSVGGTGAYEQYF
TRBJ2-7 once TRBD1 TRBV5-4 TGTGCCAGCAGCTTGGCCGGGACAGGGGATCGTTACGAGCAGTACTTC CASSLAGTGDRYEQYF
TRBJ2-1 . TRBD2 TRBV6-5 TGTGCCAGCACCAACGGACTAGCGGGAGTCAATGAGCAGTTCTTC CASTNGLAGVNEQFF
TRBJ2-2 . . TRBV4-1 TGTGCCAGCAGCCAAGATACCCTAGGGAACACCGGGGAGCTGTTTTTT CASSQDTLGNTGELFF
TRBJ2-4 . TRBD2 TRBV7-9 TGTGCCAGCAGCTCGGGACTAGCGGGAGCCATTCAGTACTTC CASSSGLAGAIQYF
TRBJ2-7 . TRBD1 TRBV28 TGTGCCAGCAGAGGGACAGGACTCGAGCAGTACTTC CASRGTGLEQYF
TRBJ2-7 . . TRBV10-2 TGCGCCAGCAGTGAGGCCAGGGCGGGGAACGAGCAGTACTTC CASSEARAGNEQYF
TRBJ1-1 . . TRBV11-2 TGTGCCAGCAGTTCCACGAGGGGACCCCTCGGGACTGAAGCTTTCTTT CASSSTRGPLGTEAFF
TRBJ2-1 . TRBD2 TRBV28 TGTGCCAGCAGTTCAGGGAGGACTAGCGGGAGTAATGAGCAGTTCTTC CASSSGRTSGSNEQFF
TRBJ1-5 . . TRBV4-1 TGCGCCAGCAGCCCTCACCCGGACAGCAATCAGCCCCAGCATTTT CASSPHPDSNQPQHF
TRBJ1-5 . . TRBV19 TGTGCCAGTAGTATGGACACAACCAGGCGGCCCCAGCATTTT CASSMDTTRRPQHF
TRBJ2-2 . TRBD2 TRBV25-1 TGTGCCAGCTCCGGGGGCGGGAGGGGGTACACCGGGGAGCTGTTTTTT CASSGGGRGYTGELFF
TRBJ2-1 . TRBD2 TRBV4-2 TGTGCCAGCAGTCAGGGACTAGCGGGAGGCAATGAGCAGTTCTTC CASSQGLAGGNEQFF
TRBJ2-1 . . TRBV18 TGTGCCAGCTCACCAAGGGCGGTCGGTGAGCAGTTCTTC CASSPRAVGEQFF
TRBJ2-2 . TRBD2 TRBV11-3 TGTGCCAGCCAACTAGCGGGAGGCACCGGGGAGCTGTTTTTT CASQLAGGTGELFF
TRBJ2-7 . . TRBV15 TGTGCCACCAGCAGAGATCAGGCGAACTACGAGCAGTACTTC CATSRDQANYEQYF
TRBJ1-2 . . TRBV28 TGTGCCAGCATGGGGCAGGAGGGCTACACCTTC CASMGQEGYTF
TRBJ1-3 . . TRBV5-1 TGCGCCAGCAGCCAACGACCCGGGAACTCTGGAAACACCATATATTTT CASSQRPGNSGNTIYF